A selection of T cell receptor beta chains follows, all from one sample in a study of OX40 agonist ivuxolimab in advanced cancers. Repertoires were generated with immunoSEQ multiplex PCR, while TCRdb's copy carries only in-frame clones and drops some. The sample yields tens of thousands of clones, approximately 95% seen once. Sequences were derived from CD4+ or CD8+ T cells sorted from blood, sampled in a trial of the OX40 agonist ivuxolimab. The receptors were gathered from an adult with an advanced solid tumor such as melanoma, head and neck, liver or kidney cancer. The CDR3 runs from the conserved cysteine through the conserved F or W. Each record gives: V gene, clone size, D gene, J gene, CDR3 DNA, CDR3 protein. D genes are given only for firm matches. Clone size is given for some rows only: seen once, a few or many times, or a class if the clone is expanded.

TRBV6-4	.	TRBD1	TRBJ1-3	TGTGCCAGCAGTGAGCCCTACAGGGGGGATGACTACCACACCATATATTTT	CASSEPYRGDDYHTIYF
TRBV5-4	.	TRBD1	TRBJ2-5	TGTGCCAGCAGCCGGGGACAGCAAGAGACCCAGTACTTC	CASSRGQQETQYF
TRBV2	.	.	TRBJ2-3	TGTGCCAGCAGTGGCCGCACAGATACGCAGTATTTT	CASSGRTDTQYF
TRBV6-6	.	TRBD1	TRBJ1-4	TGTGCCAGCAATCAACAGGGGGCGTTTGAAAAACTGTTTTTT	CASNQQGAFEKLFF
TRBV18	.	.	TRBJ2-3	TGTGCCAGCTCACCAACGGGCCAGGATACGCAGTATTTT	CASSPTGQDTQYF
TRBV9	once	.	TRBJ1-1	TGTGCCAGCAGCGCTGGGGGGGTGGACACTGAAGCTTTCTTT	CASSAGGVDTEAFF
TRBV20-1	.	.	TRBJ2-7	TGCAGTGCTAGGAAGAACTACGAGCAGTACTTC	CSARKNYEQYF
TRBV7-2	.	.	TRBJ1-5	TGTGCCAGCAGCTTAGCGACCGGGGGGGTGAATCAGCCCCAGCATTTT	CASSLATGGVNQPQHF
TRBV11-1	.	.	TRBJ2-2	TGTGCCAGCAGCCATTCTAGCGTTCAGGTCCCGAACACCGGGGAGCTGTTTTTT	CASSHSSVQVPNTGELFF
TRBV29-1	.	TRBD2	TRBJ2-7	TGCAGCGTTGAAGATCAGGGAGGGGTAGGCTACGAGCAGTACTTC	CSVEDQGGVGYEQYF
TRBV6-1	.	.	TRBJ1-1	TGTGCCAGCAGTGACAGGGTAGTAGTCACTGAAGCTTTCTTT	CASSDRVVVTEAFF
TRBV5-1	.	TRBD1	TRBJ2-2	TGCGCCAGCAGCTTGTTAACAGGGGGCGTAGTGGCCGGGGAGCTGTTTTTT	CASSLLTGGVVAGELFF
TRBV5-4	once	.	TRBJ1-3	TGTGCCAGCAGCTTGGACCCAGGGCTAGGGTCTGGAAACACCATATATTTT	CASSLDPGLGSGNTIYF
TRBV10-1	once	.	TRBJ2-4	TGCGCCAGCAGTGATGCAGTTTATCTAGCCAAAAACATTCAGTACTTC	CASSDAVYLAKNIQYF
TRBV5-1	.	TRBD1	TRBJ1-5	TGCGCCAGCAGCTTGGGACAGGGCGATCAGCCCCAGCATTTT	CASSLGQGDQPQHF
TRBV6-5	.	TRBD1	TRBJ2-7	TGTGCCAGCAGATTCCGGGACAGGGGCGAGCAGTACTTC	CASRFRDRGEQYF
TRBV7-2	.	TRBD1	TRBJ1-2	TGTGCCAGCAGCCTAGGACAGGGGAATGGCTACACCTTC	CASSLGQGNGYTF
TRBV5-1	.	.	TRBJ2-7	TGCGCCAGCAGCGATCAGGGAAATTTCAACGAGCAGTACTTC	CASSDQGNFNEQYF
TRBV18	.	TRBD1	TRBJ1-5	TGTGCCAGCCAATCCCCGGGACAGGGAGATCAGCCCCAGCATTTT	CASQSPGQGDQPQHF
TRBV5-1	.	TRBD1	TRBJ1-2	TGCGCCAGCAGCTCCGGGACAGGAGACGTCTATGGCTACACCTTC	CASSSGTGDVYGYTF
TRBV9	.	.	TRBJ1-1	TGTGCCAGCAGCCCACAACCCTCAGGGGAGGCTTTCTTT	CASSPQPSGEAFF
TRBV27	.	TRBD1	TRBJ1-5	TGTGCCAGCAGTCCTCTCCCTCCGGGACAGGGGCATCAGCCCCAGCATTTT	CASSPLPPGQGHQPQHF
TRBV19	few	TRBD1	TRBJ1-1	TGTGCCAGTACCAGGACAGGAATGAACACTGAAGCTTTCTTT	CASTRTGMNTEAFF
TRBV20-1	.	TRBD1	TRBJ1-2	TGCAGTGCTGTGGGACAGGGTCTCTACACCTTC	CSAVGQGLYTF
TRBV5-1	.	TRBD1	TRBJ1-1	TGCGCCAGCAGCTCACGGACAGGGGTCACTGAAGCTTTCTTT	CASSSRTGVTEAFF
TRBV11-2	few	TRBD1	TRBJ1-1	TGTGCCAGCAGTACAGGGGGCGCAGGGATGAACACTGAAGCTTTCTTT	CASSTGGAGMNTEAFF
TRBV9	.	.	TRBJ1-2	TGTGCCAGCAGCGTAGATTTATCCCCTAACTATGGCTACACCTTC	CASSVDLSPNYGYTF
TRBV5-6	.	TRBD2	TRBJ2-3	TGTGCCAGCAGCTTAAAATTCGGGGGGGCGACAGATACGCAGTATTTT	CASSLKFGGATDTQYF
TRBV9	few	.	TRBJ1-6	TGTGCCAGCAGCGTTGCTAGTTCACCCCTCCACTTT	CASSVASSPLHF
TRBV28	.	TRBD2	TRBJ2-5	TGTGCCAGCAGTACCGGGACTAGCGGGAGAGGTGGGGAGACCCAGTACTTC	CASSTGTSGRGGETQYF
TRBV5-1	.	.	TRBJ2-3	TGCGCCAGCAGCGGGGGTCCGCGGTATTTT	CASSGGPRYF
TRBV5-1	.	.	TRBJ1-2	TGCGCCAGCAGCTCCGGGGACTCCACAGCTGGCTACACCTTC	CASSSGDSTAGYTF
TRBV6-6	.	.	TRBJ1-1	TGTGCCAGCAGGGGCAGGCTCTCTGAAGCTTTCTTT	CASRGRLSEAFF
TRBV18	.	.	TRBJ1-3	TGTGCCAGCTCACCTTCCGGTGACGGAAACACCATATATTTT	CASSPSGDGNTIYF
TRBV7-2	.	TRBD2	TRBJ2-2	TGTGCCAGCAGCTTAGGCGGGGGGGTTGCCCGCAAAACCGGGGAGCTGTTTTTT	CASSLGGGVARKTGELFF
TRBV5-4	.	.	TRBJ1-6	TGTGCCAGCAGTCCAGGGTACGGATCACCCCTCCACTTT	CASSPGYGSPLHF
TRBV7-9	.	.	TRBJ2-6	TGTGCCAGCAGCTTAGTAGAATTTGGGGCCAACGTCCTGACTTTC	CASSLVEFGANVLTF
TRBV2	.	.	TRBJ1-1	TGTGCCAGCAGTGAAGGGCCTAACACTGAAGCTTTCTTT	CASSEGPNTEAFF
TRBV19	.	.	TRBJ1-4	TGTGCCAGTGGGGACCAAAGGACTAATGAAAAACTGTTTTTT	CASGDQRTNEKLFF
TRBV28	.	TRBD2	TRBJ2-5	TGTGCCAGCAGACCAGCTTCTAGCGGGGGGGCTGGTGAGACCCAGTACTTC	CASRPASSGGAGETQYF
TRBV28	.	.	TRBJ1-4	TGTGCCAGCAGTTTCGGGGGAACAGGGATCTTGGAAAAACTGTTTTTT	CASSFGGTGILEKLFF
TRBV29-1	.	.	TRBJ2-3	TGCAGCACTCGGACTAGCACAGATACGCAGTATTTT	CSTRTSTDTQYF
TRBV7-2	once	TRBD2	TRBJ2-7	TGTGCCAGCAGCTTAGCGCACGTGGGAGGGCCCTACGAGCAGTACTTC	CASSLAHVGGPYEQYF
TRBV11-2	.	TRBD1	TRBJ1-1	TGTGCCAGCAGCGGGGACAGGAACACTGAAGCTTTCTTT	CASSGDRNTEAFF
TRBV9	few	.	TRBJ1-1	TGTGCCAGCAGCCCGGGACGTGCGGGGGAAGCTTTCTTT	CASSPGRAGEAFF
TRBV27	.	TRBD1	TRBJ1-6	TGTGCCAGCAGTCTCAGGACAGGGAGCTCCTATAATTCACCCCTCCACTTT	CASSLRTGSSYNSPLHF